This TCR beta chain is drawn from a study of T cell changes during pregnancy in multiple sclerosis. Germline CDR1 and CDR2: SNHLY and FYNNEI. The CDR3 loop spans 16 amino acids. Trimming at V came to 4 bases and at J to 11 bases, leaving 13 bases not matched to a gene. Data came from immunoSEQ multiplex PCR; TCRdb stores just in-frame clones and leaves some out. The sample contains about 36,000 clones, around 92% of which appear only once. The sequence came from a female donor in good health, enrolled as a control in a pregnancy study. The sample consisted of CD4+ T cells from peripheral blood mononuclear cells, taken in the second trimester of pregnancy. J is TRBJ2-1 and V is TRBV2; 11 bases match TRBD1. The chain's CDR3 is CASSVGAGQGVVKQFF. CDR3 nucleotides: TGTGCCAGCAGTGTGGGGGCGGGACAGGGGGTAGTGAAGCAGTTCTTC.